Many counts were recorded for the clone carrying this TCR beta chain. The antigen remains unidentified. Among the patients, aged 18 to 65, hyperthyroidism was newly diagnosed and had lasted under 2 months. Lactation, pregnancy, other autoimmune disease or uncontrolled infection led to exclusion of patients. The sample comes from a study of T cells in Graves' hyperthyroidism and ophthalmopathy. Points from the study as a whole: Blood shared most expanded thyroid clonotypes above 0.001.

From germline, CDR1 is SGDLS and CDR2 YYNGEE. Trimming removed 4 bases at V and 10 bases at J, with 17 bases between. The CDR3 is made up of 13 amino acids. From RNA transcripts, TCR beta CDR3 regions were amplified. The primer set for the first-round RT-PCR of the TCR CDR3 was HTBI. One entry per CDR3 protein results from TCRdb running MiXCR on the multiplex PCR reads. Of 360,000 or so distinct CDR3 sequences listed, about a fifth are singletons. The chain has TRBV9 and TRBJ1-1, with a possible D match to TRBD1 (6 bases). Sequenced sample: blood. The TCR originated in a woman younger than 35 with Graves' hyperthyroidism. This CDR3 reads CASSPGEGVGAFF. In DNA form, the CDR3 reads TGTGCCAGCAGCCCAGGGGAGGGCGTAGGAGCTTTCTTT.